This entry concerns a single TCR beta chain. The target antigen is unknown. Germline V gene data show CDR1 as MDHEN and CDR2 as SYDVKM. The CDR3 spans 13 residues. This sample was taken from a study of Graves' ophthalmopathy and Graves' hyperthyroidism. Study-wide context: Peripheral blood sampling occurred at initial diagnosis, before any treatment.

Amplified TCR beta CDR3 regions were obtained using RNA transcripts as template. After a first-round RT-PCR with HTBI primers, a second-round multiplex PCR was run. TCRdb independently ran MiXCR on the multiplex PCR reads; one entry per CDR3 protein. The table has under 200,000 distinct CDR3 sequences, about 40% seen once. Findings of the study overall: Most expanded clonotypes from thyroid (those above 0.001 frequency) were also found in blood.

Sequences were obtained from peripheral blood. This TCR derives from a woman between 35 and 50 years old with Graves' ophthalmopathy. The rearrangement joins TRBV28 to TRBJ2-7, with D perhaps being TRBD1 or TRBD2 (5 bases each). The end of the DNA fits TRBJ2-5 better, so the J call may be wrong. The CDR3 region has the DNA TGTGCCAGCATCCGATTGGGACGAGAGACCCAGTACTTC. Its translation is CASIRLGRETQYF.